This TCR beta chain was retrieved from a study of T-cell memory formation after mild COVID-19 (dated by TCRdb to the early 2020s). Regarding the study in general: TCR sequence clusters from the two donors were found to be largely donor specific. Longitudinal TCRalpha and TCRbeta repertoire sequencing tracked T-cell clones expanding and contracting after mild COVID-19 in two donors. The cohort comprised two young, previously healthy adult volunteers, one female and one male. Results and caveats for the whole study, not just this receptor: Whether the second-wave clones peaking on day 37 were SARS-CoV-2 specific was not confirmed. Contracting CD4+ clones turned up mainly in the CM and EM memory subsets, whereas EMRA was where CD8+ clones were enriched. From day 15 to 85, contracting clones showed balanced CD4/CD8 phenotypes, whereas a second wave of clones that expanded from day 15 to 37 leaned towards CD4+. Only two mild cases were covered by the study, and larger cohorts that include severe cases with pre-infection samples were considered necessary. Some responding clones were found in pre-infection memory, which suggests that pre-existing cross-reactive memory T cells took part in the SARS-CoV-2 response.

The cysteine opens and the phenylalanine closes a CDR3 of 16 amino acids. Only the CDR3 region is kept as DNA, spanning 48 bases read in frame from base 1. Trimming costs V 6 bases and J 0 bases, and their ends lie 15 bases apart. As a fraction of the sample, this clonotype is medium-sized (0.01 to 0.1%). Its cognate antigen has yet to be identified. Per-base quality was not reported, and no clone a single base away is much larger than it. Sequencing used an Illumina NovaSeq 6000. TCRalpha and TCRbeta cDNA libraries were constructed by 5'RACE with constant-segment primers, with sample barcodes and unique molecular identifiers being introduced. RNA was extracted from every sample with Trizol reagent. Library amplification was performed in two PCR steps, and a second sample barcode and Illumina TruSeq adapters were introduced in the second step. The libraries were sequenced on an Illumina NovaSeq using 2 x 150 bp paired-end reads. The source study handled its data this way. Reads were demultiplexed and collapsed into UMI-guided consensus sequences with migec v1.2.7. Using mixcr v2.1.11, UMI consensuses were aligned to TRA and TRB V and J templates and then assembled into clonotypes. A clonotype was counted as expanded or contracted only if both edgeR and NoisET called the change significant, with noise models trained on biological replicates. For edgeR calls, the thresholds were a false discovery rate-adjusted p below 0.01 and a log2 fold-change of 1. As an exploratory analysis of dynamics, PCA with hierarchical clustering was applied to max-normalized trajectories of the 1000 most abundant clonotypes. Each responding clone was given a CD4 or CD8 phenotype based on the CD4+ and CD8+ repertoires, which had been sequenced separately. Starting from the raw public reads, TCRdb applied fastp trimming at Q25, assembled clones with MiXCR and retained in-frame beta chains. Rows with one shared CDR3 protein collapse into an entry with the most common genes and DNA. The authors' filters were not applied to this entry. The sample includes tens of thousands of distinct CDR3 sequences, with about 6.3% observed a single time. 0.79% of the sample is in the top ten clones.

Ficoll-Paque density gradient centrifugation was used to isolate PBMCs. Recombination connected TRBV12-3 or TRBV12-4 to TRBJ2-4, with the D gene uncertain. The material sequenced was PBMCs or a T cell subset sorted from them (not recorded which). This TCR was recovered from an adult who had mild COVID-19 (a few samples of this study predate the infection). The sample titles of this study are shuffled in the database, so cell type and time point are left out. The DNA sequence is given as TGTGCCAGCAGAGCAGGATCTGAGCTAGCCAAAAACATTCAGTACTTC. This encodes CASRAGSELAKNIQYF.